Listed here are 17 T cell receptor beta chains from one sample, sequenced in a study of siplizumab effects on memory and regulatory T cells. Repertoires were generated with immunoSEQ multiplex PCR, while TCRdb's copy carries only in-frame clones and drops some. Altogether 100,000 or so clones are present, 85% to 95% being singletons, with the ten largest covering 1.3%. Sequencing used non-Treg CD4+ T cells sorted from blood. The receptors stem from a human donor in good health.

V gene TRBV6-5 combines with J gene TRBJ2-7; D unresolved. CDR1 and CDR2 from the germline V gene are MNHEY and SVGAGI. Trimming left V 2 bases short and J 3 bases short, with 8 bases between. The CDR3 covers 13 residues. This CDR3 is CASSYSWGYEQYF. As DNA, the CDR3 is TGTGCCAGCAGTTACAGTTGGGGCTACGAGCAGTACTTC.

The CDR3 spells CASTSQVGTDTQYF. The CDR3 DNA follows: TGCGCCAGCACTTCCCAAGTGGGCACAGATACGCAGTATTTT. The chain couples TRBV5-1 to TRBJ2-3; D unclear. From germline, CDR1 is SGHRS and CDR2 YFSETQ. Trimming pared 6 bases from V and 1 base from J, leaving 12 bases between. The CDR3 loop spans 14 amino acids.

This clone showed up just once. The V and J genes are TRBV30 and TRBJ1-4, with unresolved D. With 0 bases removed from V and 13 bases from J, the gap between germline ends came to 18 bases. Germline lookup yields CDR1 GTSNPN and CDR2 SVGIG (reference sequence). CDR3 length: 14 amino acids. The CDR3 spells CAWSVGYGLNGLFF. The CDR3 DNA reads TGTGCCTGGAGTGTTGGGTACGGTCTGAACGGACTGTTTTTT.

The chain couples TRBV10-1 to TRBJ1-6, with TRBD1 as a possible D gene (5 bases). The germline V gene has CDR1 WNHNN and CDR2 SYGVQD (reference sequence). CDR3 length equals 13 residues. V was cut by 3 bases and J by 9 bases, with 9 bases left in between. The CDR3 region has the DNA TGCGCCAGCAGTGATCCAGGGATTTCACCCCTCCACTTT. This translates into CASSDPGISPLHF.

The chain carries TRBV2 and TRBJ2-7; TRBD2 aligns across 9 bases. The V gene's germline CDR1 is SNHLY and CDR2 FYNNEI. This CDR3 has 16 amino acids. The ends lost 7 bases at V and 4 bases at J; junction bases unmatched: 14. The CDR3 DNA is TGTGCCAGCAACGGACTAGCGACCTTGGCAGGTTACGAGCAGTACTTC. Protein: CASNGLATLAGYEQYF.

The chain employs TRBV5-6 and TRBJ1-1; 8 bases map to TRBD1. The V and J ends lost 2 bases and 0 bases, in that order; junction bases with no gene match: 6. The germline V gene encodes CDR1 SGHDT and CDR2 YYEEEE. The CDR3 contains 16 residues. The CDR3 here is CASSFGTGNMNTEAFF. The CDR3 DNA is TGTGCCAGCAGCTTCGGGACAGGCAACATGAACACTGAAGCTTTCTTT. Complete variable domain (other parts from reference TRBV5-6 and TRBJ1-1): DAGVTQSPTHLIKTRGQQVTLRCSPKSGHDTVSWYQQALGQGPQFIFQYYEEEERQRGNFPDRFSGHQFPNYSSELNVNALLLGDSALYLCASSFGTGNMNTEAFFGQGTRLTVV.

The CDR3 sequence: CATSTYGSTDTQYF. CDR3 DNA: TGTGCCACCAGCACTTATGGGAGCACAGATACGCAGTATTTT. V usage is TRBV15 and J usage is TRBJ2-3; D gene unclear. Germline CDR1 and CDR2: LNHNV and YYDKDF (reference sequence). Trimming cost V 4 bases and J 0 bases, with 8 bases left between them. The CDR3 runs to 14 residues.

The CDR3 sequence is CASSYTTGELFF. The CDR3 DNA reads as TGCGCCAGCAGCTACACCACCGGGGAGCTGTTTTTT. The gene calls are TRBV5-1 and TRBJ2-2, with D unclear. The CDR3 is 12 residues long. The germline gives CDR1 SGHRS, CDR2 YFSETQ. Deletions cut 3 bases from V and 4 bases from J, with 4 bases between. Full variable domain (rest looked up from reference TRBV5-1 and TRBJ2-2): KAGVTQTPRYLIKTRGQQVTLSCSPISGHRSVSWYQQTPGQGLQFLFEYFSETQRNKGNFPGRFSGRQFSNSRSEMNVSTLELGDSALYLCASSYTTGELFFGEGSRLTVL.

This sequence joins TRBV5-1 and TRBJ1-2; 8 nucleotides match TRBD1. Germline CDR1 is SGHRS and CDR2 is YFSETQ. J gave up 3 bases and V 3 bases, and 4 bases lay outside the gene matches. The CDR3 loop spans 14 amino acids. As DNA, the CDR3 is TGCGCCAGCAGCTCAGGACAGGGCCACTATGGCTACACCTTC. It is translated as CASSSGQGHYGYTF.

The chain has TRBV5-5 and TRBJ1-5; D might be TRBD1 (5 bases). Deletions cut 0 bases from V and 5 bases from J, with 12 bases between. Germline-derived CDR1 and CDR2 are SGHKS and YYEKEE (reference sequence). The CDR3 has 15 amino acids. CDR3: CASSLAGHGDQPQHF. The CDR3 nucleotides are TGTGCCAGCAGCTTGGCAGGGCATGGGGATCAGCCCCAGCATTTT.

CDR3 amino acids: CASSLENSPLHF. The CDR3 coding sequence is TGTGCCAGCAGCTTAGAGAATTCACCCCTCCACTTT. V and J are TRBV11-3 and TRBJ1-6; D not certain. Germline CDR1 SGHNT, CDR2 YENEEA. V was cut by 0 bases and J by 7 bases, with 1 base left in between. The CDR3 totals 12 residues.

The V and J genes are TRBV18 and TRBJ2-5; D may correspond to TRBD1 or TRBD2 (5 bases each). Trimming took 3 bases from V and 3 from J, leaving 17 bases between them. CDR1 and CDR2 from the germline V gene are KGHSH and LQKENI. The CDR3 is 16 amino acids. The CDR3 DNA sequence: TGTGCCAGCTCACCCGGACGGGACCAGAAGAAAGAGACCCAGTACTTC. It encodes CASSPGRDQKKETQYF.

This chain joins TRBV2 and TRBJ2-1; 7 bases match TRBD2. Germline V gives CDR1 SNHLY, CDR2 FYNNEI. Trimming at V came to 2 bases and at J to 8 bases, leaving 3 bases not matched to a gene. The CDR3 runs 13 residues. The DNA of the CDR3 is TGTGCCAGCAGTGAATTGGGGGGGGATGAGCAGTTCTTC. This gives the protein CASSELGGDEQFF.

The rearrangement links TRBV27 to TRBJ1-4, with D unresolved. V was cut by 4 bases and J by 8 bases, with 11 bases left in between. The germline gives CDR1 MNHEY, CDR2 SMNVEV (reference sequence). The CDR3 has 13 amino acids. The CDR3 DNA sequence: TGTGCCAGCAGTTATCGGCTGGGGGAAAAACTGTTTTTT. Its protein product is CASSYRLGEKLFF. The full variable domain, with the rest looked up from reference TRBV27 and TRBJ1-4, is EAQVTQNPRYLITVTGKKLTVTCSQNMNHEYMSWYRQDPGLGLRQIYYSMNVEVTDKGDVPEGYKVSRKEKRNFPLILESPSPNQTSLYFCASSYRLGEKLFFGSGTQLSVL.

The chain carries TRBV30 and TRBJ2-5, with TRBD2 identical over 7 bases. The CDR3 is 14 residues long. V lost 2 bases to trimming and J lost 5 bases; unmatched junction nucleotides: 8. Germline CDR1 reads GTSNPN; CDR2 reads SVGIG (reference sequence). The CDR3 protein is CAWSTGLVWETQYF. In DNA, the CDR3 is TGTGCCTGGAGTACAGGACTAGTTTGGGAGACCCAGTACTTC.

The chain has TRBV2 and TRBJ2-2; D is undetermined. CDR1 and CDR2 (germline): SNHLY, FYNNEI. V gave up 7 bases and J gave up 1 base, with 10 bases separating them. CDR3 size: 14 residues. CDR3 protein: CASKYVRNTGELFF. The CDR3 region has the DNA TGTGCCAGCAAGTACGTGCGGAACACCGGGGAGCTGTTTTTT.

CDR3 in amino acids: CASSRKEYF. The CDR3 DNA is TGTGCCAGCAGCCGTAAGGAGTATTTT. The chain combines TRBV3-1 (or the pseudogene TRBV3-2) with TRBJ1-3; D is ambiguous. CDR1 and CDR2 from the germline V gene are LGHDT and YNNKEL (reference sequence). The CDR3 runs 9 residues. Trimming took off 4 bases at V and 16 bases at J, with 8 bases between the two ends.